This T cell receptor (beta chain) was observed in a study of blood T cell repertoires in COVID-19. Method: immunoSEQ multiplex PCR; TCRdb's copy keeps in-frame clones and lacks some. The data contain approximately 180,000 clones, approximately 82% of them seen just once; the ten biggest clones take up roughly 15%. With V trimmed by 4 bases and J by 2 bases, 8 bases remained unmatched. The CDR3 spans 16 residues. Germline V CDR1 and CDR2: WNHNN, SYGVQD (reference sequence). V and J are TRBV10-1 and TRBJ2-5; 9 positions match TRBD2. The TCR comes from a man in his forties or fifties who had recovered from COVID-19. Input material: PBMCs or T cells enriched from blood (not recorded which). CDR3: CASSVGLAGSQETQYF. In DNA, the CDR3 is TGCGCCAGCAGTGTTGGTCTAGCGGGGAGTCAAGAGACCCAGTACTTC.